These 32 T cell receptor beta chains originate from one sample sequenced in a study of cytomegalovirus exposure and HLA in healthy donors. PCR was performed using 60 Vbeta and 13 Jbeta primers. Sequenced by immunoSEQ multiplex PCR; TCRdb stores in-frame clones only, minus some. The sample has some 120,000 clones, over 70% seen once. The specimen sequenced was PBMCs. Receptors originate from a woman between 40 and 50 years old in good health and CMV-seropositive.

This clone occurred a few times. CDR3 protein: CAIGGGRGTEAFF. CDR3 DNA: TGTGCCATCGGTGGGGGGCGTGGGACTGAAGCTTTCTTT. The chain uses TRBV10-3 and TRBJ1-1; tentatively, D is TRBD1 (6 bases). Germline assignment: CDR1 ENHRY and CDR2 SYGVKD. This CDR3 is 13 amino acids long. The ends were cut back, 8 bases at V and 5 bases at J, with 15 bases in the middle.

This clone showed up just once. The CDR3 loop is CASSVDAPPYNEQFF. DNA of the CDR3: TGTGCCAGCAGCGTAGACGCGCCACCTTACAATGAGCAGTTCTTC. The rearrangement uses TRBV9 and TRBJ2-1; D unresolved. Trimming cost V 0 bases and J 4 bases, with 11 bases left between them. The CDR3 consists of 15 residues. Per the germline V gene, CDR1 is SGDLS and CDR2 is YYNGEE. Using reference TRBV9 and TRBJ2-1 for the parts outside the CDR3, the full variable domain is DSGVTQTPKHLITATGQRVTLRCSPRSGDLSVYWYQQSLDQGLQFLIQYYNGEERAKGNILERFSAQQFPDLHSELNLSSLELGDSALYFCASSVDAPPYNEQFFGPGTRLTVL.

The V gene is TRBV29-1, the J gene TRBJ1-1; 9 bases match TRBD1. The length of the CDR3 is 12 residues. Germline V gives CDR1 SQVTM, CDR2 ANQGSEA. Germline trimming cut 8 bases from V and 6 bases from J; bases unmatched to any gene: 7. The CDR3, as DNA: TGCAGCTCCCGGGACAGGGTATCTGAAGCTTTCTTT. It is translated as CSSRDRVSEAFF.

The V gene is TRBV27, the J gene TRBJ1-6; D remains ambiguous. V was cut by 2 bases and J by 4 bases, with 6 bases left in between. The CDR3 spans 14 residues. CDR1 MNHEY and CDR2 SMNVEV come from the germline V gene (reference sequence). The CDR3: CASSLARYNSPLHF. In DNA form, the CDR3 reads TGTGCCAGCAGTTTAGCCAGGTATAATTCACCCCTCCACTTT.

The chain links TRBV7-9 to TRBJ1-1; D unclear. Trimming left V 5 bases short and J 1 base short, with 11 bases between. This CDR3 is 14 amino acids long. Germline V lookup: CDR1 SEHNR, CDR2 FQNEAQ (reference sequence). CDR3 sequence reads: CASSPKRQNTEAFF. DNA for the CDR3: TGTGCCAGCAGCCCCAAAAGACAGAACACTGAAGCTTTCTTT.

The V call is TRBV18, the J call TRBJ2-2, with 12 positions matching TRBD2. CDR1 and CDR2 (germline): KGHSH, LQKENI. CDR3 length: 18 residues. Losses at the gene ends were 3 bases for V and 3 bases for J; bases not matched to a gene: 8. The CDR3, as DNA: TGTGCCAGCTCACCCCAACTAGCGGGAGGAATTTACACCGGGGAGCTGTTTTTT. Encoded protein: CASSPQLAGGIYTGELFF.

The V call is TRBV5-6, the J call TRBJ2-7; 13 positions agree with TRBD2. The V and J ends lost 4 bases and 7 bases, in that order; junction bases with no gene match: 5. In germline, CDR1 is SGHDT, CDR2 YYEEEE. The CDR3 has 14 amino acids. CDR3 residues: CASSRRLAGGEQYF. The CDR3 coding sequence is TGTGCCAGCAGCCGCAGACTAGCGGGAGGTGAGCAGTACTTC.

This rearrangement joins TRBV2 to TRBJ2-7, with 9 bases that match TRBD2. V shed 3 bases and J 2 bases; nucleotides not matched to a gene: 5. Germline CDR1 and CDR2: SNHLY and FYNNEI. The CDR3 sequence is 15 residues long. As DNA, the CDR3 is TGTGCCAGCAGTGAGTTGGCTAGCGGGGCCTACGAGCAGTACTTC. It encodes CASSELASGAYEQYF. Together with reference TRBV2 and TRBJ2-7, the CDR3 gives the full variable domain: EPEVTQTPSHQVTQMGQEVILRCVPISNHLYFYWYRQILGQKVEFLVSFYNNEISEKSEIFDDQFSVERPDGSNFTLKIRSTKLEDSAMYFCASSELASGAYEQYFGPGTRLTVT.

V usage is TRBV5-4 and J usage is TRBJ2-5; 9 bases are shared with TRBD2. Germline CDR1 is SGHNT and CDR2 is YYREEE (reference sequence). The CDR3 is 16 residues long. The J segment lost 3 bases and the V segment lost 3 bases, leaving 9 bases of the junction unmatched. As DNA, the CDR3 is TGTGCCAGCAGCTCTCAAATCGGCGGGGGGGAAGAGACCCAGTACTTC. Residues: CASSSQIGGGEETQYF.

In this sample, this clone turned up once. The V and J genes are TRBV7-2 and TRBJ1-1, with D possibly being TRBD1 (6 bases). CDR3 length: 13 amino acids. Trimming removed 2 bases at V and 5 bases at J, with 9 bases between. CDR1 SGHTA and CDR2 FQGNSA come from the germline V gene. The CDR3 protein is CASSLSGVTEAFF. The DNA of the CDR3 is TGTGCCAGCAGCTTATCAGGGGTTACTGAAGCTTTCTTT.

The chain has TRBV10-3 and TRBJ2-3, with 8 positions matching TRBD1. Per the germline V gene, CDR1 is ENHRY and CDR2 is SYGVKD. After removal of 4 bases from V and 4 bases from J, the junction contained 1 base not matched to a gene. The CDR3 runs 13 residues. The CDR3 sequence: CAISATGADTQYF. CDR3 bases: TGTGCCATCAGTGCGACAGGGGCAGATACGCAGTATTTT.

The table lists this clone with many counts. This chain joins TRBV18 and TRBJ2-5; no clear D gene. V lost 5 bases and J lost 5, with 18 bases in between. This CDR3 has 15 residues. Germline V gives CDR1 KGHSH, CDR2 LQKENI. In DNA form, the CDR3 reads TGTGCCAGCTCAGCCTGGGCAGGCCTTGGGGAGACCCAGTACTTC. Translating it yields CASSAWAGLGETQYF.

This clone has just one count. The chain uses TRBV6-6 and TRBJ1-5; TRBD1 might be the D (5 bases). Germline V gives CDR1 MNHNY, CDR2 SVGAGI (reference sequence). Trimming removed 6 bases from V and 7 bases from J, with 13 bases in between. CDR3 size: 13 residues. The CDR3: CASRLRGGQPQHF. CDR3 DNA: TGTGCCAGCAGGCTAAGGGGAGGGCAGCCCCAGCATTTT.

The chain recombines TRBV7-2 with TRBJ1-2; no firm D call. V was cut by 3 bases and J by 5 bases, with 10 bases left in between. The CDR3 runs 13 residues. CDR1 and CDR2 (germline): SGHTA, FQGNSA. The CDR3 nucleotides are TGTGCCAGCAGCTTTCCAGGAATATATGGCTACACCTTC. Translating it yields CASSFPGIYGYTF.

The V and J genes are TRBV6-1 and TRBJ2-2; TRBD1 agrees at 12 bases. The V and J ends lost 6 bases and 6 bases, in that order; junction bases with no gene match: 5. Germline V gene lookup returns CDR1 MNHNS and CDR2 SASEGT. The length of the CDR3 is 15 residues. The CDR3 loop reads CASRPGQGAAGELFF. In DNA, the CDR3 is TGTGCCAGCAGGCCGGGACAGGGGGCAGCCGGGGAGCTGTTTTTT.

The chain carries TRBV28 and TRBJ2-5, with a tentative D call TRBD2 (5 bases). Germline V gives CDR1 MDHEN, CDR2 SYDVKM. The CDR3 runs 14 residues. Trimming pared 1 base from V and 4 bases from J, leaving 10 bases between. CDR3 sequence reads: CASSLYGLSETQYF. In DNA form, the CDR3 reads TGTGCCAGCAGTTTATACGGACTGTCAGAGACCCAGTACTTC.

In this sample, this clone turned up a few times. The gene calls are TRBV9 and TRBJ2-2; 9 bases match TRBD2. Looked up from germline, CDR1 is SGDLS and CDR2 is YYNGEE. The ends lost 3 bases at V and 4 bases at J; junction bases unmatched: 4. CDR3 length: 15 amino acids. The CDR3 protein is CASSGVAGATGELFF. The CDR3 DNA reads as TGTGCCAGCAGCGGGGTAGCGGGAGCCACCGGGGAGCTGTTTTTT.

This clone showed up just once. The chain employs TRBV7-3 and TRBJ2-1; D might be TRBD2 (5 bases). The CDR3 is made up of 12 amino acids. V was trimmed by 2 bases and J by 6 bases, leaving 5 bases between them. Germline lookup yields CDR1 SGHTA and CDR2 FQGTGA. Here the CDR3 reads CASSLGSNEQFF. The DNA of the CDR3 is TGTGCCAGCAGCTTAGGGAGCAATGAGCAGTTCTTC.

Comments on this clone: The junction shows a germline mismatch at one end, possibly a read error. J is TRBJ1-6 and V is TRBV7-9; the match to TRBD1 covers 9 bases. CDR3 length: 16 residues. Germline-derived CDR1 and CDR2 are SEHNR and FQNEAQ (reference sequence). CDR3 coding DNA: TGTTCCAGCAGCTCGGGACAGGGCTTCTATAATTCACCCCTCCACTTT. It specifies CSSSSGQGFYNSPLHF.

This clone was seen just once. The V call is TRBV10-3, the J call TRBJ1-1; tentative D call: TRBD1 (6 bases). Trimming removed 3 bases at V and 2 bases at J, with 13 bases between. Germline-derived CDR1 and CDR2 are ENHRY and SYGVKD. The length of the CDR3 is 15 residues. CDR3 coding DNA: TGTGCCATCAGTGACCCGGGACAAGCCAACACTGAAGCTTTCTTT. The encoded protein is CAISDPGQANTEAFF.

The chain employs TRBV10-3 and TRBJ2-5; D may be TRBD2 (6 bases). Looked up from germline, CDR1 is ENHRY and CDR2 is SYGVKD. The length of the CDR3 is 14 residues. Trimming removed 2 bases from V and 1 base from J, with 8 bases in between. The CDR3 DNA reads as TGTGCCATCAGTGAGGGGGGACTCCAAGAGACCCAGTACTTC. It codes for CAISEGGLQETQYF.

This chain joins TRBV29-1 and TRBJ2-3; tentative D call: TRBD1 (5 bases). Germline CDR1 reads SQVTM; CDR2 reads ANQGSEA. The CDR3 contains 12 residues. Between the trimmed V and J ends, which lost 6 bases and 1 base, there was a span of 8 bases. In DNA form, the CDR3 reads TGCAGCGTCGGACACCGCACAGATACGCAGTATTTT. This codes for CSVGHRTDTQYF.

J is TRBJ2-1 and V is TRBV19; tentatively, D is TRBD1 (6 bases). Between the trimmed V and J ends, which lost 7 bases and 2 bases, there was a span of 15 bases. Looked up from germline, CDR1 is LNHDA and CDR2 is SQIVND (reference sequence). The CDR3 totals 15 residues. In DNA, the CDR3 is TGTGCCAGTATCTCGGACAGTGGGGCCTACAATGAGCAGTTCTTC. Amino acid sequence: CASISDSGAYNEQFF. Full variable domain (missing parts from reference TRBV19 and TRBJ2-1): DGGITQSPKYLFRKEGQNVTLSCEQNLNHDAMYWYRQDPGQGLRLIYYSQIVNDFQKGDIAEGYSVSREKKESFPLTVTSAQKNPTAFYLCASISDSGAYNEQFFGPGTRLTVL.

The chain recombines TRBV30 with TRBJ1-6, with D unresolved. The CDR3 runs to 15 residues. V dropped 0 bases and J dropped 10 bases, with 16 bases sitting between them. Looked up from germline, CDR1 is GTSNPN and CDR2 is SVGIG (reference sequence). CDR3 nucleotide sequence: TGTGCCTGGAGTGTAGAGAGCAGCGGGAGGTCACCCCTCCACTTT. Amino acid sequence: CAWSVESSGRSPLHF.

The gene calls are TRBV2 and TRBJ2-7; a weak D match, TRBD2 (6 bases). Germline loops: CDR1 SNHLY, CDR2 FYNNEI. Trimming took 0 bases from V and 6 from J, leaving 6 bases between them. The CDR3 is 12 residues long. The CDR3 here is CASSEARGEQYF. The DNA for the CDR3 is TGTGCCAGCAGTGAAGCGCGGGGCGAGCAGTACTTC.

DNA of the CDR3: TGTGCCAGCAGCTTGAACAGGGGCGAGCAGTACTTC. It yields the protein CASSLNRGEQYF. The gene calls are TRBV5-6 and TRBJ2-7, with TRBD1 identical over 7 bases. V trimming: 1 base; J trimming: 6 bases; junction bases outside the gene matches: 1. The CDR3 loop spans 12 amino acids. CDR1 SGHDT and CDR2 YYEEEE come from the germline V gene. The entire variable domain, with the rest obtained from reference TRBV5-6 and TRBJ2-7, is as follows: DAGVTQSPTHLIKTRGQQVTLRCSPKSGHDTVSWYQQALGQGPQFIFQYYEEEERQRGNFPDRFSGHQFPNYSSELNVNALLLGDSALYLCASSLNRGEQYFGPGTRLTVT.

Only one count was recorded for this clone. The genes are TRBV6-1 and TRBJ2-2; D perhaps matches TRBD1 (6 bases). CDR3 length equals 17 residues. The V end was cut by 2 bases, the J end by 3 bases, with 16 bases between. Germline V gene data show CDR1 as MNHNS and CDR2 as SASEGT. This CDR3 is CASSELLGTLYTGELFF. The CDR3 DNA follows: TGTGCCAGCAGTGAATTGTTGGGGACACTGTACACCGGGGAGCTGTTTTTT.

This clone was picked up a small number of times. J is TRBJ1-3 and V is TRBV6-1; 9 bases align to TRBD1. CDR3 length equals 18 residues. The trim removed 1 base at V and 3 bases at J, leaving 10 bases unmatched. Germline CDR1 MNHNS, CDR2 SASEGT. For the CDR3, the DNA is TGTGCCAGCAGTGAAGGAAGGGGACAGGGAATCGGTGGAAACACCATATATTTT. This gives the protein CASSEGRGQGIGGNTIYF.

The V gene is TRBV5-6, the J gene TRBJ2-3; tentatively, D is TRBD2 (5 bases). From germline, CDR1 is SGHDT and CDR2 YYEEEE. Trimming stripped 4 bases from V and 11 bases from J, with 20 bases between. This CDR3 has 14 amino acids. The CDR3 loop reads CASSVFRILEVQYF. In DNA, the CDR3 is TGTGCCAGCAGCGTGTTTAGGATACTAGAAGTGCAGTATTTT. Full variable domain (rest looked up from reference TRBV5-6 and TRBJ2-3): DAGVTQSPTHLIKTRGQQVTLRCSPKSGHDTVSWYQQALGQGPQFIFQYYEEEERQRGNFPDRFSGHQFPNYSSELNVNALLLGDSALYLCASSVFRILEVQYFGPGTRLTVL.

The CDR3 sequence is CASSLMRTANTGELFF. CDR3 nucleotides: TGTGCCAGCAGCTTGATGCGCACAGCGAACACCGGGGAGCTGTTTTTT. This sequence joins TRBV5-8 and TRBJ2-2; D not resolved. The CDR3 is 16 amino acids. CDR1 and CDR2 from the germline V gene are SGHTS and YDEGEE. Trimming removed 1 base at V and 0 bases at J, with 10 bases between.

The gene calls are TRBV4-3 and TRBJ1-2; no clear D. Trimming stripped 2 bases from V and 3 bases from J, with 13 bases between. Germline CDR1 is LGHNA and CDR2 is YSLEER. The CDR3 consists of 15 residues. The CDR3 region has the DNA TGCGCCAGCAGCCAAACCCCAGGAGGTTACTATGGCTACACCTTC. Residues: CASSQTPGGYYGYTF.

This clone was counted a few times. The genes are TRBV5-5 and TRBJ1-6; 8 bases line up with TRBD1. Germline lookup yields CDR1 SGHKS and CDR2 YYEKEE (reference sequence). J was trimmed by 8 bases and V by 1 base; bases with no gene match: 8. This CDR3 has 16 residues. As DNA, the CDR3 is TGTGCCAGCAGCTTGAATACAGGGGGTGGTGATTCACCCCTCCACTTT. Translation: CASSLNTGGGDSPLHF.